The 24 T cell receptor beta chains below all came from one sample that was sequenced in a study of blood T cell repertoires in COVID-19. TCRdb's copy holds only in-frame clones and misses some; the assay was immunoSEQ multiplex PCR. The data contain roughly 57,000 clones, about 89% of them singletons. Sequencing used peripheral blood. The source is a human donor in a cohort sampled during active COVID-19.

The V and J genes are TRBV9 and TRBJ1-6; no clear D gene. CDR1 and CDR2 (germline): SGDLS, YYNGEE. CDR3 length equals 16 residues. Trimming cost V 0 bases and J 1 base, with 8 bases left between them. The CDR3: CASSVAGGSYNSPLHF. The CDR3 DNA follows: TGTGCCAGCAGCGTAGCTGGAGGTTCCTATAATTCACCCCTCCACTTT.

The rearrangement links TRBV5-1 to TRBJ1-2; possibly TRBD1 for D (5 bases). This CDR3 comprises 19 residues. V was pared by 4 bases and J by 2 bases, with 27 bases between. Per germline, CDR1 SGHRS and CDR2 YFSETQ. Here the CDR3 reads CASSKSKNASSTENYGYTF. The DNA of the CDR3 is TGCGCCAGCAGCAAGTCGAAGAATGCATCCTCGACAGAGAACTATGGCTACACCTTC.

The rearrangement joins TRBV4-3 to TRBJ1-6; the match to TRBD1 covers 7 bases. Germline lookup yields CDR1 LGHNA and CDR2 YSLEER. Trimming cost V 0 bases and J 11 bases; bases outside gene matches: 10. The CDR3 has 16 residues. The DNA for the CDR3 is TGCGCCAGCAGCCAAGACCTTAACAGGGGCCGAACACCCCTCCACTTT. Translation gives CASSQDLNRGRTPLHF.

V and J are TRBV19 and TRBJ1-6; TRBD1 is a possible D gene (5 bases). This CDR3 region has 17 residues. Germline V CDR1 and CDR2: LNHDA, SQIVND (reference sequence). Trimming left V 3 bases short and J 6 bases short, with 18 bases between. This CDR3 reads CASSIGPLGTFNSPLHF. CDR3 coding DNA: TGTGCCAGTAGTATCGGCCCTCTGGGGACTTTTAATTCACCCCTCCACTTT.

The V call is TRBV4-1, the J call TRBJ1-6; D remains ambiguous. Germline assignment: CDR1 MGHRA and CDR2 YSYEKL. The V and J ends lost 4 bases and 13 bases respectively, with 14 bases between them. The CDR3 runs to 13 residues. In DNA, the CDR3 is TGCGCCAGCAGCCCTGGGCTAATTTCTCCCCTCCACTTT. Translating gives CASSPGLISPLHF.

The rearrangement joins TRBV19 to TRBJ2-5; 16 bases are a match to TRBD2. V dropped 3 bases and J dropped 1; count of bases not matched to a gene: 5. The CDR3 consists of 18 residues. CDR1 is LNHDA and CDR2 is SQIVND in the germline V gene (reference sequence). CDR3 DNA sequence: TGTGCCAGTAGTATGGGACTAGCGGGGGGGCCAATCCAAGAGACCCAGTACTTC. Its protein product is CASSMGLAGGPIQETQYF.

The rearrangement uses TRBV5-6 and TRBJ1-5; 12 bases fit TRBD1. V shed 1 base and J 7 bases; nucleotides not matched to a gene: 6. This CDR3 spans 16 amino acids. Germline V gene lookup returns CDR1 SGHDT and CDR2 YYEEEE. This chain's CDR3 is CASSLLGQGARQPQHF. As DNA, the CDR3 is TGTGCCAGCAGCTTGTTGGGACAGGGGGCGCGGCAGCCCCAGCATTTT.

DNA of the CDR3: TGCGCCAGCAGCCTTTTTTCACGGACAGAGCCTAGAGAAAAACTGTTTTTT. Translation: CASSLFSRTEPREKLFF. The chain couples TRBV4-1 to TRBJ1-4; D may be TRBD1 (6 bases). Trimming left V 4 bases short and J 8 bases short, with 23 bases between. Germline assignment: CDR1 MGHRA and CDR2 YSYEKL. The CDR3 length is 17 residues.

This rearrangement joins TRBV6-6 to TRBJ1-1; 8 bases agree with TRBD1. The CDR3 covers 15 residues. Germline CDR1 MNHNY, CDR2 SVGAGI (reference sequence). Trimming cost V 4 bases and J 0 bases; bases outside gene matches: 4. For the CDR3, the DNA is TGTGCCAGCAGTTGGACAGGGACTCTGAACACTGAAGCTTTCTTT. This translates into CASSWTGTLNTEAFF.

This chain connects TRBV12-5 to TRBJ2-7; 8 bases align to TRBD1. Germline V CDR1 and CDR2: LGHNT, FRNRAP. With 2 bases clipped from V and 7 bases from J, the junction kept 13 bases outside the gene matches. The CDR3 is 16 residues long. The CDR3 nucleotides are TGTGCTAGTGGTTTGCCGCGCGGGACAGGCTTAATGGAGCAGTACTTC. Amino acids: CASGLPRGTGLMEQYF.

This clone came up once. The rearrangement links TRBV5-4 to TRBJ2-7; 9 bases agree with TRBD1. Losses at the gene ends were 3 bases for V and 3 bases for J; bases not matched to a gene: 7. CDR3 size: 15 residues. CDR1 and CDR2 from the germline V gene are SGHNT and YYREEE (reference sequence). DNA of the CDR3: TGTGCCAGCAGCTCCGGACAGGGGCGCTTCTACGAGCAGTACTTC. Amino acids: CASSSGQGRFYEQYF.

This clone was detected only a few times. CDR3 in amino acids: CASSPSGWGNTGELFF. In nucleotides, the CDR3 is TGTGCCAGCAGCCCAAGCGGGTGGGGGAACACCGGGGAGCTGTTTTTT. The chain uses TRBV5-4 and TRBJ2-2, with D maybe TRBD2 (6 bases). The CDR3 runs to 16 residues. CDR1 and CDR2 (germline): SGHNT, YYREEE (reference sequence). The V and J ends lost 4 bases and 1 base respectively, with 14 bases between them. Using reference TRBV5-4 and TRBJ2-2 for the parts outside the CDR3, the full variable domain is ETGVTQSPTHLIKTRGQQVTLRCSSQSGHNTVSWYQQALGQGPQFIFQYYREEENGRGNFPPRFSGLQFPNYSSELNVNALELDDSALYLCASSPSGWGNTGELFFGEGSRLTVL.

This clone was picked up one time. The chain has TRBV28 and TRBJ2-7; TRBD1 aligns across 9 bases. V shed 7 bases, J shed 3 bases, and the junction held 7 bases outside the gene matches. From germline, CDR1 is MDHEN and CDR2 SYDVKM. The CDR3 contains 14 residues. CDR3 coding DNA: TGTGCCAGCATGAGCGCGGACAGGGGCTACGAGCAGTACTTC. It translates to CASMSADRGYEQYF.

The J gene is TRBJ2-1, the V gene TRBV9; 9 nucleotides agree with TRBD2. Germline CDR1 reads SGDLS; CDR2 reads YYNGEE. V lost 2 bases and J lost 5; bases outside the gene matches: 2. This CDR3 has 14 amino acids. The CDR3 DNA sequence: TGTGCCAGCAGCGTTAGCGGGGGACACAATGAGCAGTTCTTC. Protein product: CASSVSGGHNEQFF.

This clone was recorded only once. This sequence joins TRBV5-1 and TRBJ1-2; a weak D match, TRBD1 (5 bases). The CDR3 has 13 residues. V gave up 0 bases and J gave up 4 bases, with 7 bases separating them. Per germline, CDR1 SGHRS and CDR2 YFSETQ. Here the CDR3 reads CASSLGGGYGYTF. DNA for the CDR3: TGCGCCAGCAGCTTGGGGGGCGGCTATGGCTACACCTTC. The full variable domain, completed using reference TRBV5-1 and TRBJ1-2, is KAGVTQTPRYLIKTRGQQVTLSCSPISGHRSVSWYQQTPGQGLQFLFEYFSETQRNKGNFPGRFSGRQFSNSRSEMNVSTLELGDSALYLCASSLGGGYGYTFGSGTRLTVV.

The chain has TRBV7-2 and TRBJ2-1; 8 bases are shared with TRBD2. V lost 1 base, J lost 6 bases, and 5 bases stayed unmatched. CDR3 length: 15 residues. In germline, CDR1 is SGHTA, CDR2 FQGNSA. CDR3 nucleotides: TGTGCCAGCAGCTTAGATCGAGCGGGGGTCAATGAGCAGTTCTTC. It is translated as CASSLDRAGVNEQFF. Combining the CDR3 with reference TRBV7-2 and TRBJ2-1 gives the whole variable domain GAGVSQSPSNKVTEKGKDVELRCDPISGHTALYWYRQSLGQGLEFLIYFQGNSAPDKSGLPSDRFSAERTGGSVSTLTIQRTQQEDSAVYLCASSLDRAGVNEQFFGPGTRLTVL.

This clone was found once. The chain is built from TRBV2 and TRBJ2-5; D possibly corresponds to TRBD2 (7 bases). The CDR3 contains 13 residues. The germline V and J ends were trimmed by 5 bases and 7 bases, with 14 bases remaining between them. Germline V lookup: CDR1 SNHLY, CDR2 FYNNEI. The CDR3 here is CASSKGGEGTQYF. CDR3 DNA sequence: TGTGCCAGCAGTAAGGGGGGGGAGGGGACCCAGTACTTC.

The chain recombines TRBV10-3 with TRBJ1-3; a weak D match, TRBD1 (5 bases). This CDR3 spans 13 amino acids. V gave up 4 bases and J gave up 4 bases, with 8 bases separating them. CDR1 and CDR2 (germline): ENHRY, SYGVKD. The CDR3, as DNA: TGTGCCATCAGTGTGCCAGGGGGAAACACCATATATTTT. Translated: CAISVPGGNTIYF.

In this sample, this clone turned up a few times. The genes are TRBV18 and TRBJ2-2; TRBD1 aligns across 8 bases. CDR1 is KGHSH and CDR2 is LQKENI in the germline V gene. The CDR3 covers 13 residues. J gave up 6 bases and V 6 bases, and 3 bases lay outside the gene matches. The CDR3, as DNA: TGTGCCAGCTCCCCGGGACAGGCCGGGGAGCTGTTTTTT. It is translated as CASSPGQAGELFF. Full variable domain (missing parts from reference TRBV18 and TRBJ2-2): NAGVMQNPRHLVRRRGQEARLRCSPMKGHSHVYWYRQLPEEGLKFMVYLQKENIIDESGMPKERFSAEFPKEGPSILRIQQVVRGDSAAYFCASSPGQAGELFFGEGSRLTVL.

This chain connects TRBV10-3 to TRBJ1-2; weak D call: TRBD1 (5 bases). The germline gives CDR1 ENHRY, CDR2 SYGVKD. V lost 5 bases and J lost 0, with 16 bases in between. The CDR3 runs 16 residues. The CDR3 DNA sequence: TGTGCCATCAGTACGACAGCCGGACTATCTAACTATGGCTACACCTTC. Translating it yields CAISTTAGLSNYGYTF.

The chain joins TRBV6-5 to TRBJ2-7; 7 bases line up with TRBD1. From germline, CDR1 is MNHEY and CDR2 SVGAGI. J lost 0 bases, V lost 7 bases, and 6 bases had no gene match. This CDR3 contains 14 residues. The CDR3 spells CASTTGQFSYEQYF. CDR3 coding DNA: TGTGCCAGCACCACGGGACAGTTCTCCTACGAGCAGTACTTC.

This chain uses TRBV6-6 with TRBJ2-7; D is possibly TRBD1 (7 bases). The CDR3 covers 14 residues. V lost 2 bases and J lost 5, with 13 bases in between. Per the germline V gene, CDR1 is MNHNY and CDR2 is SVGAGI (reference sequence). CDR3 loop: CASSYVEGAHEQYF. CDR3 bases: TGTGCCAGCAGTTACGTGGAGGGGGCCCACGAGCAGTACTTC.

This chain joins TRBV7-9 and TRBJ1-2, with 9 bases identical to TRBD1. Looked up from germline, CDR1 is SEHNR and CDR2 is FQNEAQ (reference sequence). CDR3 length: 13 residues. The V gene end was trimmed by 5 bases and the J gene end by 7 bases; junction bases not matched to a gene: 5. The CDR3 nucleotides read TGTGCCAGCAGCGCGGACAGGGGACGTGGCTACACCTTC. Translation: CASSADRGRGYTF.

CDR3 residues: CASSRTPGQGHLNYGYTF. Here the CDR3 DNA reads TGTGCCAGCAGCCGAACTCCGGGACAGGGCCACCTTAACTATGGCTACACCTTC. The rearrangement joins TRBV7-3 to TRBJ1-2, with 9 bases aligning to TRBD1. The V gene end was trimmed by 5 bases and the J gene end by 1 base; junction bases not matched to a gene: 14. Germline CDR1 SGHTA, CDR2 FQGTGA. The CDR3 contains 18 residues.